This entry concerns a single T cell receptor beta chain. There is no known antigen for this receptor. Base-call qualities are not available, and no considerably larger clone is one nucleotide away. The sample comes from a study of cytomegalovirus exposure and HLA in healthy donors (dated by TCRdb to about 2017). At the level of the whole study: In an earlier analysis of some 610 of the donors, roughly 300 Gb of sequence data and some 100 million unique TCR beta sequences from 150 million to 200 million T cells were reported. An early release covering roughly 600 HLA-typed donors comprised approximately 290 gigabases of sequencing data and some 79 million unique TCR sequences. Of the 300 to 500 genotyped donors, more than 75% were placed in the genetic ancestry cluster associated with self-reported Caucasian donors. The study was designed to test whether signatures of past pathogen exposure could be identified by cataloging public T cell receptors. Using immunosequencing, the study profiled T cell repertoires from about 620 subjects and related those repertoires to cytomegalovirus serostatus. Besides the first cohort of 500 to 700 subjects, a separate validation cohort made up of 95 to 150 different subjects was used. High-throughput TCR immunosequencing, statistical association of individual TCRs with disease status, and machine learning were combined to predict cytomegalovirus infection status. A later analysis re-examined previously published TCR beta repertoires from several hundred donors and added high-resolution HLA genotyping to investigate patterns of TCR occurrence. Rather than using new phenotypic data, the later analysis identified candidate immune exposures from TCR beta sequences and from how often those sequences occurred across donors. An earlier analysis of approximately 580 of the donors used high-throughput TCR beta sequencing to judge whether each TCR beta V gene segment behaved as functional or pseudogenic. Donor age, sex, ethnicity and CMV serostatus were compiled alongside the repertoire data. A later genetic analysis used genome-wide SNP genotypes for about three fifths of the 666 donors, treating that subset as a discovery cohort. Every repertoire in the discovery cohort had been generated on one and the same sequencing platform. HLA typing covered class I and class II loci at four-digit resolution. The number of donors typed differed by locus, with 629-630 for A, B, C, DRB1 and DQB1, roughly 520 for DQA1, some 570 for DPA1, and 400 to 490 for DPB1. Because of strong linkage in the cohort, four or five DR-DQ haplotypes were treated as single units for association and clustering. Among some 410 genotyped donors of the cohort, an average of around 240,000 unique TCR beta nucleotide sequences were sequenced per donor, roughly 18% of them non-productive.

As encoded in the germline V gene (reference sequence), CDR1 is SGHNT while CDR2 is YYREEE. V is clipped by 0 bases and J by 6 bases, and the sequence between their germline boundaries is 12 bases long. The cysteine opens and the phenylalanine closes a CDR3 of 14 amino acids. The retained sequence is limited to the CDR3, 42 bases, with the frame set at the first base. The paper's findings and limits, for the study overall: The earlier analysis of some 560 of the donors excluded over 15 rarely observed V segments, including chromosome 9 orphons, because counts were too low. It was suggested by the authors that the approach could potentially be generalized to other disease states and immunological phenotypes. According to a later analysis, parvovirus B19, influenza, CMV and Epstein-Barr virus appeared linked to several top co-occurrence clusters. The classifier was reported to diagnose cytomegalovirus status with high specificity and sensitivity in both the original cohort and the validation cohort. The cohort was sequenced for TCR beta chains only, and without alpha or paired-chain data the features that could be detected were limited. HLA typing was unavailable for some donors at each locus, so association tests used only the typed subset. Sequencing depth was assumed to be roughly uniform across donors in the presence/absence analyses, though that assumption may not hold. In an earlier analysis of roughly 560 of the donors, most TCR beta V segments were observed in productive rearrangements about 87% or about 30% of the time, broadly matching IMGT annotations. In a later analysis, TCR association rates were found to vary across HLA loci, with the most associated TCRs seen for DRB1 alleles and the fewest for HLA-C alleles. Across donors, most TCR sequences were observed very rarely, whereas some public TCRs were present in many individuals. Most CMV-associated TCR beta chains appeared to be HLA-restricted in a later analysis, and the HLA associations seemed to be driven largely by CMV exposure. When HLA alleles, especially DR and DQ, strongly co-occurred, TCR associations were difficult to assign to individual alleles. According to a later genetic analysis, donors in an Asian-associated ancestry cluster had fewer N-insertions in productive TCRs than the approximately 670-donor mean. In a later analysis, HLA-associated TCR beta chains were found to be more clonally expanded and to have lower generation probabilities than equally common non-associated chains. The 87-base-pair reads could not distinguish some IMGT-functional V segments, including TRBV6-2 and TRBV6-3, so those segments were excluded. Correlated functional status among segregating V segments might reflect linkage disequilibrium, but an unknown experimental factor could not be ruled out. A further reported finding was that TCR beta sequences accurately predicted the HLA-A and HLA-B alleles for most subjects in the first cohort. V-gene and J-gene trimming of TCR beta chains was associated with a missense DCLRE1C variant in a later genetic analysis, and the association was replicated in an independent cohort. At a false discovery rate of 0.05, a later analysis linked approximately 18,000 TCR beta sequences to specific HLA alleles. In the study, approximately 160 TCR beta chains were listed as associated with cytomegalovirus. A cluster of highly shared sequence variants was judged likely to represent a technical artifact of the sequencing pipeline. The only immune exposure information available for the cohort was CMV serostatus. A few of the identified cytomegalovirus-associated TCR beta chains were confirmed in vitro to be specific for cytomegalovirus antigens.

The cohort consisted of 670 or so healthy bone marrow donors. All cohort members were sampled while nominally healthy, although unrecorded immune exposures were likely present. The donor tested CMV seronegative, placing the donor among the 352 seronegative members of the cohort. A peripheral blood sample was collected from each donor, and TCR beta sequencing was performed on peripheral blood mononuclear cells. The Qiagen DNeasy Blood Extraction Kit was used to extract genomic DNA from the blood cell samples. To prepare the library, the immunoSEQ multiplex PCR assay was applied. For the multiplex PCR, a mixture combining 60 forward primers for TCR Vbeta segments and 13 reverse primers for TCR Jbeta segments was used. The CDR3 region of rearranged TCR beta genes was amplified from genomic DNA with a multiplex PCR assay. Amplified TCR beta libraries were sequenced as 87-base-pair reads on the Illumina HiSeq System. In the original analysis: In a later analysis, roughly 80 million unique TCR beta chains were counted across the roughly 610 repertoires, and approximately 9.9 million of these chains were shared by at least two donors. To remove PCR and sequencing errors, raw reads were error-corrected and collapsed into unique sequences using a nearest-neighbor algorithm that merged closely related sequences. V, D and J gene segments were assigned by aligning CDR3 sequences to IMGT reference sequences. Each retained sequence needed at least a six-nucleotide match to both a V gene segment and a J gene segment. A rearrangement was called productive if the CDR3 had no stop codons and remained in frame with V and J, and every other rearrangement was called non-productive. CDR3 was defined according to IMGT convention as the region running from the second conserved V-encoded cysteine to the conserved J-encoded phenylalanine. The earlier analysis of 550 to 650 of the donors excluded any sequence lacking an unambiguous match to a single V gene segment. In an earlier analysis of around 600 of the donors, V segments were called functional above 56.7% productive rearrangements and were called segregating when the between-donor standard deviation exceeded 5%. To diagnose cytomegalovirus status from the catalog of TCR beta chain sequences, a statistical classification framework was built. In a later analysis, V and J genes were assigned by comparing TCR nucleotide sequences against IMGT/GENE-DB human TR gene sequences. The TCRdist pipeline was used in a later analysis to assign CDR3 sequences and most-parsimonious VDJ recombination scenarios. In a later analysis, every TCR beta chain was defined by the combination of its CDR3 amino acid sequence and its V-gene family, and reads without a unique V-gene family were dropped. As a way to deal with suspected cross-contamination and a sequencing artifact, a later analysis dropped approximately 590 nucleotide sequences that were highly shared and had low generation probability. A later analysis calculated a clonal expansion index for each public chain from normalized within-repertoire ranks of inferred template counts. Generation probabilities in a later analysis came from a VDJ recombination model fitted to out-of-frame rearrangements, and those results were checked against IGoR. In a later analysis, hypergeometric tests were used to score TCR-TCR, TCR-HLA and TCR-CMV co-occurrence, with a repertoire-size bias correction applied to TCR pairs. A later analysis estimated false discovery rates by permuting HLA or CMV assignments 20 times. A later analysis grouped co-occurring TCRs with DBSCAN, adding TCRdist sequence similarity when clustering within HLA-allele-positive subsets. Repertoires with fewer than 30,000 or more than 120,000 public chains were left out of co-occurrence clustering, as were about five repertoires with anomalous nucleotide sharing. In TCRdb, the immuneACCESS table is reduced to in-frame sequences with V and J assigned. These tables do not hold every clone; where another copy was compared, an unresolved V gene accounts for under half, and the others remain unexplained. Clonal size and the V and J genes are those of that table, whereas D and trimming came from the DNA. The sample has some 170,000 clones on record, over 70% of them singletons. Together, the top ten hold roughly 2.8% of the sample.

This clonotype originated in a male donor in good health and CMV-seronegative. The specimen was PBMCs. This chain joins TRBV5-4 to TRBJ1-2; tentative D gene TRBD1, with 6 bases matching. The nucleotides are TGTGCCAGCAGCTTGGACGGGACAACGAATGGCTACACCTTC. Its protein reads: CASSLDGTTNGYTF. Outside the CDR3, residues come from the reference TRBV5-4 and TRBJ1-2 proteins, so the full variable domain is: ETGVTQSPTHLIKTRGQQVTLRCSSQSGHNTVSWYQQALGQGPQFIFQYYREEENGRGNFPPRFSGLQFPNYSSELNVNALELDDSALYLCASSLDGTTNGYTFGSGTRLTVV.